Each of the 10 T cell receptor beta chains below was sequenced from the same sample in a study of T cells in Graves' hyperthyroidism and ophthalmopathy. Amplification of TCR beta CDR3 regions used RNA as the template. In the first-round RT-PCR of the TCR CDR3, the HTBI primer set was used. TCRdb passed the multiplex PCR reads through MiXCR, listing each CDR3 protein once. The sample lists around 250,000 distinct CDR3 sequences; more than 14% were seen once. The sequencing sample was made of blood. Receptors originate from a woman aged 40 to 55 with Graves' hyperthyroidism that later progressed to Graves' ophthalmopathy.

The CDR3: CASSPTSGRELNIQYF. The CDR3 region has the DNA TGTGCCAGCAGTCCGACTAGCGGGAGGGAATTGAACATTCAGTACTTC. This chain uses TRBV28 with TRBJ2-4; 14 nucleotides match TRBD2. The V and J ends lost 5 bases and 7 bases, in that order; junction bases with no gene match: 7. Germline CDR1 and CDR2: MDHEN and SYDVKM. This CDR3 has 16 residues. Together with reference TRBV28 and TRBJ2-4, the CDR3 gives the full variable domain: DVKVTQSSRYLVKRTGEKVFLECVQDMDHENMFWYRQDPGLGLRLIYFSYDVKMKEKGDIPEGYSVSREKKERFSLILESASTNQTSMYLCASSPTSGRELNIQYFGAGTRLSVL.

This clonotype appeared many times. The CDR3 protein is CASSRQAMNTEAFF. CDR3 sequence (DNA): TGTGCCAGCAGTCGACAGGCCATGAACACTGAAGCTTTCTTT. The chain combines TRBV2 with TRBJ1-1; maybe TRBD1 (6 bases). The CDR3 covers 14 residues. Germline loops: CDR1 SNHLY, CDR2 FYNNEI. V lost 5 bases to trimming and J lost 0 bases, with 10 bases between them.

A single count supports this clonotype. A much larger clone sits a single nucleotide away, making a read error possible. V gene TRBV29-1 combines with J gene TRBJ1-1, with TRBD1 matching 8 bases. Germline lookup yields CDR1 SQVTM and CDR2 ANQGSEA. This CDR3 contains 14 residues. The CDR3 coding sequence is TGCAGCGCTGAAAGTGGACAGGGTGTCCCTGAAGCTTTCTTT. This sequence encodes CSAESGQGVPEAFF.

This clonotype was observed at least ten times. This chain joins TRBV9 and TRBJ2-3; 10 bases map to TRBD2. V dropped 0 bases and J dropped 6; count of bases not matched to a gene: 7. The germline gives CDR1 SGDLS, CDR2 YYNGEE. This CDR3 spans 16 amino acids. The CDR3 spells CASSVEEREGPDTQYF. The DNA for the CDR3 is TGTGCCAGCAGCGTAGAGGAGCGGGAGGGCCCGGATACGCAGTATTTT. The full variable domain, with the rest looked up from reference TRBV9 and TRBJ2-3, is DSGVTQTPKHLITATGQRVTLRCSPRSGDLSVYWYQQSLDQGLQFLIQYYNGEERAKGNILERFSAQQFPDLHSELNLSSLELGDSALYFCASSVEEREGPDTQYFGPGTRLTVL.

This clonotype was found many times. The gene calls are TRBV15 and TRBJ2-2; a weak D match, TRBD2 (5 bases). This CDR3 has 16 amino acids. Between the trimmed V and J ends, which lost 9 bases and 0 bases, there was a span of 17 bases. The germline V gene has CDR1 LNHNV and CDR2 YYDKDF (reference sequence). CDR3 nucleotides: TGTGCCACGCGGGCCCAGGATGGATCGAACACCGGGGAGCTGTTTTTT. Protein product: CATRAQDGSNTGELFF.

This clonotype showed up many times. This sequence joins TRBV30 and TRBJ2-1, with a weak D call TRBD1 (7 bases). V gave up 8 bases and J gave up 3 bases, with 14 bases separating them. Germline assignment: CDR1 GTSNPN and CDR2 SVGIG (reference sequence). This CDR3 region has 13 residues. DNA for the CDR3: TGTGCCAGATCAGGGGGACTCTACAATGAGCAGTTCTTC. Protein: CARSGGLYNEQFF.

This clonotype was seen a handful of times. The chain joins TRBV10-3 to TRBJ2-1; no reliable D call. The CDR3 has 13 residues. V lost 6 bases, J lost 8 bases, and 14 bases lay in between. CDR1 is ENHRY and CDR2 is SYGVKD in the germline V gene. The CDR3 sequence is CAIRVQSRYEQFF. In DNA form, the CDR3 reads TGTGCCATCAGGGTTCAATCTCGGTATGAGCAGTTCTTC.

V is TRBV6-1 and J is TRBJ1-4, with D perhaps matching TRBD1 (5 bases). CDR3 length: 16 amino acids. CDR1 and CDR2 from the germline V gene are MNHNS and SASEGT. Trimming stripped 6 bases from V and 4 bases from J, with 18 bases between. CDR3 nucleotide sequence: TGTGCCAGCAGCAGTGGGACCCCCGGCATTAATGAAAAACTGTTTTTT. Its protein product is CASSSGTPGINEKLFF.

This clonotype was counted many times. The chain links TRBV27 to TRBJ2-1, with 8 bases aligning to TRBD2. Germline CDR1 reads MNHEY; CDR2 reads SMNVEV (reference sequence). Losses at the gene ends were 5 bases for V and 5 bases for J; bases not matched to a gene: 14. The CDR3 extends over 17 amino acids. The CDR3 DNA reads as TGTGCCAGCAGTCCGCGTTCCGGGACTAGTAGGCACAATGAGCAGTTCTTC. Its protein is CASSPRSGTSRHNEQFF.

This CDR3 is CASSLVVAVRFGTNEKLFF. CDR3 sequence (DNA): TGTGCCAGCAGCTTGGTGGTGGCGGTGAGATTTGGAACTAATGAAAAACTGTTTTTT. The genes are TRBV5-5 and TRBJ1-4; D is unresolved. The V gene lost 0 bases and the J gene lost 1 base, with 19 bases spanning the gap. Looked up from germline, CDR1 is SGHKS and CDR2 is YYEKEE (reference sequence). The CDR3 sequence is 19 residues long.